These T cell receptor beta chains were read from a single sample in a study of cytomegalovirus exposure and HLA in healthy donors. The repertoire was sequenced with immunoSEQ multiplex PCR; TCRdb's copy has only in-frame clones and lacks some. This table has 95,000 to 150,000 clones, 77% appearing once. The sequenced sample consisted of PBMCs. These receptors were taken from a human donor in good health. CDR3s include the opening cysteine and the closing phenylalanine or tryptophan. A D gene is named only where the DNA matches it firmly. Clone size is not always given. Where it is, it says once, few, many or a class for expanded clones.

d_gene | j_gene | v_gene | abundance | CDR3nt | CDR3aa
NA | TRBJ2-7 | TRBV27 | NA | TGTGCCAGCAGTTTTGGCGGGCCGAGCTACGAGCAGTACTTC | CASSFGGPSYEQYF
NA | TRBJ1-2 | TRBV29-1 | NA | TGCAGCGGATCGCGGGGGGCGGACTATGGCTACACCTTC | CSGSRGADYGYTF
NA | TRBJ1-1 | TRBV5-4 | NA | TGTGCCAGCAGCCCCCCGACGGGAGGTGCCACTGAAGCTTTCTTT | CASSPPTGGATEAFF
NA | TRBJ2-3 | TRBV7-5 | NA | TGTGCCAGAAGCTTAGCGCATCCTAGCGGGAGCACAGATACGCAGTATTTT | CARSLAHPSGSTDTQYF
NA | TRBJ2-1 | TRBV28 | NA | TGTGCCAGCAGTTTCTCTGGGGGACTTCCGTATCACAATGAGCAGTTCTTC | CASSFSGGLPYHNEQFF
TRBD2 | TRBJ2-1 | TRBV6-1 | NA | TGTGCCAGCAGTGAGCCGGGACTAGCGGTCAATGAGCAGTTCTTC | CASSEPGLAVNEQFF
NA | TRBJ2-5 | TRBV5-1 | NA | TGCGCCAGCAGCCCCGGGGGAAGTGGGAGAGAGACCCAGTACTTC | CASSPGGSGRETQYF
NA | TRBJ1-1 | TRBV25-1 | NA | TGTGCCAGCAGTGAAGTGCGGGGGACGGGAACTGAAGCTTTCTTT | CASSEVRGTGTEAFF
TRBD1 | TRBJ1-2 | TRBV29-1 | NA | TGCAGCGCGGGACAGGGGGCCGGTGGCTACACCTTC | CSAGQGAGGYTF
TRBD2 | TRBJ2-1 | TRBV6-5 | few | TGTGCCAGCAGTCCGACTAGCGGGAGCGGGAATGAGCAGTTCTTC | CASSPTSGSGNEQFF